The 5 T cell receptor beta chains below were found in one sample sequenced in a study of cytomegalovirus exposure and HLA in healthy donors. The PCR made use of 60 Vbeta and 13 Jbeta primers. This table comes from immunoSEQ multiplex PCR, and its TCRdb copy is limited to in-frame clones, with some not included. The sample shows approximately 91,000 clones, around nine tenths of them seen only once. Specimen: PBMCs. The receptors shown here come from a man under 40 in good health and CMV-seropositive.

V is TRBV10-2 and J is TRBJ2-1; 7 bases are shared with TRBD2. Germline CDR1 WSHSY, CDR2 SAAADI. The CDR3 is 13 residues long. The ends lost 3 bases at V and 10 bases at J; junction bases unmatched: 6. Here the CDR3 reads CASSDPSSGEQFF. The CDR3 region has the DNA TGCGCCAGCAGTGACCCTTCTAGCGGCGAGCAGTTCTTC.

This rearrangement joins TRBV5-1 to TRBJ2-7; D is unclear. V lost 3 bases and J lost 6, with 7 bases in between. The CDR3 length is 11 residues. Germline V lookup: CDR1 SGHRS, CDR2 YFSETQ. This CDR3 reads CASSSYSEQYF. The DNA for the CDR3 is TGCGCCAGCAGCTCCTATAGCGAGCAGTACTTC.

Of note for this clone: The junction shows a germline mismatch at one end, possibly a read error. The DNA of the CDR3 is TGTACCAGCAGTGAATCGGAGGTACGGGTAGGCCGGGAGCTGTTTTTT. As protein: CTSSESEVRVGRELFF. The chain links TRBV2 to TRBJ2-2; D perhaps matches TRBD2 (5 bases). Germline V gene data show CDR1 as SNHLY and CDR2 as FYNNEI. This CDR3 has 16 residues.

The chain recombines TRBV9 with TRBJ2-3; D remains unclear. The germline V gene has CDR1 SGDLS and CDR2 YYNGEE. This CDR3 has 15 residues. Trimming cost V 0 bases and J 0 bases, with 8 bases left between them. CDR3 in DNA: TGTGCCAGCAGCGTAGACATTGCTAGCACAGATACGCAGTATTTT. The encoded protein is CASSVDIASTDTQYF.

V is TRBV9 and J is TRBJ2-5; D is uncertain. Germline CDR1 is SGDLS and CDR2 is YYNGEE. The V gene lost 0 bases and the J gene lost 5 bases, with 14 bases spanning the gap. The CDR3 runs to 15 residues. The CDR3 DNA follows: TGTGCCAGCAGCGTAGGTCGCCCCTCCCAGGAGACCCAGTACTTC. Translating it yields CASSVGRPSQETQYF.